A single TCR beta chain is shown here with its context. This study enrolled people aged roughly 18 to 100 from about 24 US geographic areas. The data belong to a study of blood T cell repertoires in COVID-19. This table comes from immunoSEQ multiplex PCR, and its TCRdb copy is limited to in-frame clones, with some not included. The table includes approximately 220,000 clones, around 84% detected once. The CDR3 is made up of 15 amino acids. Germline values: CDR1 MGHRA, CDR2 YSYEKL. V lost 0 bases and J 3 bases, leaving 9 bases between the germline ends. This TCR was recovered from a man aged 35 to 55 who had recovered from COVID-19. This rearrangement joins TRBV4-1 to TRBJ1-5; D is undetermined. What was sequenced was PBMCs or T cells enriched from blood (not recorded which). The CDR3 reads CASSQDPENNQPQHF. The CDR3, as DNA: TGCGCCAGCAGCCAAGATCCAGAAAACAATCAGCCCCAGCATTTT.